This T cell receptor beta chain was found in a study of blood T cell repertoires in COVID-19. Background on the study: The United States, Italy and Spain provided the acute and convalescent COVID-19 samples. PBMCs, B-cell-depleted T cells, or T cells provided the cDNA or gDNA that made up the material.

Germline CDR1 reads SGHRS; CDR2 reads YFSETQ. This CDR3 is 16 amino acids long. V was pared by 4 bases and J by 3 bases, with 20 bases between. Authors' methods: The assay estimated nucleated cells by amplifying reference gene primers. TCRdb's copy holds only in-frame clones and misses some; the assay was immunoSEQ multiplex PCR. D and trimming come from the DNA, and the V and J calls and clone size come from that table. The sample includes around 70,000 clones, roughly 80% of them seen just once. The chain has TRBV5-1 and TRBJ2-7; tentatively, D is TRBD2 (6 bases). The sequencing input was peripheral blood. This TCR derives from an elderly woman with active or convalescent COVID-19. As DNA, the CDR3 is TGCGCCAGCAGCGCGCGGGGATTAGCGGAGAACTACGAGCAGTACTTC. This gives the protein CASSARGLAENYEQYF.